These 26 T cell receptor beta chains were sequenced from one sample in a study of OX40 agonist ivuxolimab in advanced cancers. Sequencing was performed with immunoSEQ multiplex PCR; in TCRdb, only in-frame clones are kept and a portion is missing. Of roughly 58,000 clones listed, around four fifths were seen once; the top ten hold 2.8%. The sample here was CD4+ or CD8+ T cells sorted from blood, taken in a trial of the OX40 agonist ivuxolimab. These receptors were taken from an adult with an advanced solid tumor such as melanoma, head and neck, liver or kidney cancer.

This clone was detected a few times. The rearrangement uses TRBV15 and TRBJ2-1, with 9 bases matching TRBD2. The CDR3 totals 16 residues. Per the germline V gene, CDR1 is LNHNV and CDR2 is YYDKDF (reference sequence). V shed 2 bases and J 6 bases; nucleotides not matched to a gene: 8. The CDR3 loop reads CATSRLREGRGNEQFF. The DNA for the CDR3 is TGTGCCACCAGCAGATTGCGGGAGGGCCGGGGCAATGAGCAGTTCTTC.

The chain couples TRBV25-1 to TRBJ2-1, with TRBD2 matching over 11 bases. The germline CDR1 and CDR2 sequences are MGHDK and SYGVNS. Losses at the gene ends were 4 bases for V and 6 bases for J; bases not matched to a gene: 14. CDR3 size: 18 residues. The CDR3 DNA reads TGTGCCAGCAGTGGGGGGGGTAGCGGGAGGGCCTGGGGCAATGAGCAGTTCTTC. Protein: CASSGGGSGRAWGNEQFF.

V gene TRBV5-6 combines with J gene TRBJ2-1; D tentatively fits TRBD1 or TRBD2 (5 bases each). Trimming left V 3 bases short and J 10 bases short, with 14 bases between. Germline V gene data show CDR1 as SGHDT and CDR2 as YYEEEE. The CDR3 extends over 13 amino acids. The CDR3: CASSSGRVWEQFF. The CDR3 bases are TGTGCCAGCAGCTCGGGGCGAGTGTGGGAGCAGTTCTTC.

The chain couples TRBV9 to TRBJ2-2; no firm D call. V was trimmed by 2 bases and J by 4 bases, leaving 6 bases between them. This CDR3 region has 13 residues. Germline-derived CDR1 and CDR2 are SGDLS and YYNGEE. For the CDR3, the DNA is TGTGCCAGCAGCGTTGACCCCACCGGGGAGCTGTTTTTT. This encodes CASSVDPTGELFF.

CDR3 sequence reads: CASMGVNNSPLHF. CDR3 DNA: TGTGCCAGCATGGGGGTAAACAATTCACCCCTCCACTTT. This chain connects TRBV6-5 to TRBJ1-6; D is possibly TRBD1 (5 bases). The CDR3 runs to 13 residues. Germline CDR1 MNHEY, CDR2 SVGAGI. Trimming stripped 7 bases from V and 7 bases from J, with 11 bases between.

In DNA, the CDR3 is TGCAGCGTTGGGGGACAGGAGTACACCGGGGAGCTGTTTTTT. It encodes CSVGGQEYTGELFF. The gene calls are TRBV29-1 and TRBJ2-2; 8 nucleotides agree with TRBD1. J gave up 3 bases and V 4 bases, and 4 bases lay outside the gene matches. CDR1 is SQVTM, CDR2 ANQGSEA, per germline. CDR3 length: 14 residues.

The J gene is TRBJ2-2, the V gene TRBV7-2; 8 bases map to TRBD2. The CDR3 sequence is 16 residues long. Per the germline V gene, CDR1 is SGHTA and CDR2 is FQGNSA. The trim removed 1 base at V and 5 bases at J, leaving 6 bases unmatched. CDR3 in amino acids: CASSLGRAGVTGELFF. The CDR3 bases are TGTGCCAGCAGCTTAGGTAGAGCGGGAGTTACCGGGGAGCTGTTTTTT.

This chain uses TRBV4-2 with TRBJ2-5, with TRBD2 identical over 10 bases. This CDR3 comprises 16 residues. The V and J ends lost 4 bases and 3 bases, in that order; junction bases with no gene match: 8. Germline V gene data show CDR1 as LGHNA and CDR2 as YNFKEQ. CDR3 residues: CASSRVAGGPEETQYF. In nucleotides, the CDR3 is TGTGCCAGCAGCCGAGTAGCGGGGGGCCCCGAAGAGACCCAGTACTTC.

This chain uses TRBV30 with TRBJ2-6; D not certain. CDR3 length equals 15 residues. V was shortened by 1 base and J by 0 bases, with 7 bases between the two germline ends. Looked up from germline, CDR1 is GTSNPN and CDR2 is SVGIG (reference sequence). CDR3 coding DNA: TGTGCCTGGAGTGCGGGTAGCTCTGGGGCCAACGTCCTGACTTTC. Translation: CAWSAGSSGANVLTF.

The chain combines TRBV7-2 with TRBJ2-7, with TRBD1 matching over 10 bases. The CDR3 totals 16 residues. Germline assignment: CDR1 SGHTA and CDR2 FQGNSA. V lost 5 bases, J lost 3 bases, and 10 bases stayed unmatched. CDR3: CASSPPTGTGDYEQYF. CDR3 coding DNA: TGTGCCAGCAGCCCGCCCACCGGGACAGGGGACTACGAGCAGTACTTC.

The chain is built from TRBV18 and TRBJ1-1; 7 nucleotides line up with TRBD1. The germline gives CDR1 KGHSH, CDR2 LQKENI. V was pared by 2 bases and J by 4 bases, with 4 bases of the junction left unmatched. The CDR3 spans 14 residues. This chain's CDR3 is CASSPNRGSTEAFF. The CDR3 DNA follows: TGTGCCAGCTCACCAAACAGGGGAAGCACTGAAGCTTTCTTT. The whole variable domain, remainder taken from reference TRBV18 and TRBJ1-1, is NAGVMQNPRHLVRRRGQEARLRCSPMKGHSHVYWYRQLPEEGLKFMVYLQKENIIDESGMPKERFSAEFPKEGPSILRIQQVVRGDSAAYFCASSPNRGSTEAFFGQGTRLTVV.

This chain links TRBV6-6 with TRBJ2-7, with D hard to call. Germline-derived CDR1 and CDR2 are MNHNY and SVGAGI (reference sequence). The ends were cut back, 6 bases at V and 4 bases at J, with 13 bases in the middle. The CDR3 length is 13 residues. As DNA, the CDR3 is TGTGCCAGCAGGGCCGGGCCGCAATACGAGCAGTACTTC. Its translation is CASRAGPQYEQYF.

The CDR3 DNA reads as TGTGCCAGTAGTTACAGGGGAAACACCATATATTTT. This sequence encodes CASSYRGNTIYF. The V and J genes are TRBV19 and TRBJ1-3; the D gene is possibly TRBD1 (5 bases). The CDR3 is made up of 12 amino acids. Trimming removed 5 bases at V and 4 bases at J, with 6 bases between. CDR1 LNHDA and CDR2 SQIVND come from the germline V gene (reference sequence).

The V and J genes are TRBV30 and TRBJ1-2; 10 bases are shared with TRBD1. The germline V gene encodes CDR1 GTSNPN and CDR2 SVGIG (reference sequence). The ends lost 0 bases at V and 7 bases at J; junction bases unmatched: 8. The CDR3 is 15 amino acids. The CDR3 spells CAWSVRGQGWGGYTF. The CDR3 DNA is TGTGCCTGGAGTGTACGGGGACAGGGGTGGGGTGGCTACACCTTC.

This rearrangement joins TRBV7-2 to TRBJ2-7, with 8 nucleotides matching TRBD2. Per the germline V gene, CDR1 is SGHTA and CDR2 is FQGNSA. V trimming: 0 bases; J trimming: 6 bases; junction bases outside the gene matches: 7. The CDR3 sequence is 15 residues long. CDR3 amino acids: CASSLAATSVLEQYF. CDR3 DNA sequence: TGTGCCAGCAGCTTAGCCGCGACTAGCGTTCTCGAGCAGTACTTC.

This clone was counted between two and nine times. Other DNA sequences in the same sample also yield this CDR3. The gene calls are TRBV20-1 and TRBJ2-7; TRBD1 matches 8 bases. The junction had 1 base not matched to a gene; V was cut back by 4 bases and J by 5 bases. The germline gives CDR1 DFQATT, CDR2 SNEGSKA (reference sequence). The CDR3 has 11 residues. The CDR3 nucleotides read TGCAGTGCTAAGGGACAGGACGAGCAGTACTTC. This translates into CSAKGQDEQYF.

The rearrangement uses TRBV25-1 and TRBJ1-3; 7 bases are a match to TRBD1. Germline V gives CDR1 MGHDK, CDR2 SYGVNS. This CDR3 region has 15 residues. Trimming removed 4 bases from V and 0 bases from J; junction bases left unmatched: 3. CDR3 in amino acids: CASSGDSFSGNTIYF. The CDR3 DNA sequence: TGTGCCAGCAGTGGGGACAGTTTCTCTGGAAACACCATATATTTT.

The rearrangement links TRBV2 to TRBJ1-2, with 7 bases lining up with TRBD1. With 1 base clipped from V and 8 bases from J, the junction kept 4 bases outside the gene matches. This CDR3 is built from 13 residues. The germline V gene encodes CDR1 SNHLY and CDR2 FYNNEI. The CDR3 sequence: CASSEGTGVGYTF. The CDR3 DNA reads as TGTGCCAGCAGTGAAGGGACAGGAGTCGGCTACACCTTC.

The genes are TRBV4-1 and TRBJ2-1; 10 nucleotides match TRBD2. The CDR3 totals 18 residues. Germline-derived CDR1 and CDR2 are MGHRA and YSYEKL. V lost 1 base and J lost 3; bases outside the gene matches: 9. The CDR3 sequence is CASSQAPRTSGNYNEQFF. CDR3 sequence (DNA): TGCGCCAGCAGCCAAGCTCCCAGGACTAGCGGAAACTACAATGAGCAGTTCTTC.

This chain joins TRBV7-3 and TRBJ2-3; D tentatively reads TRBD1 or TRBD2 (6 bases each). Trimming removed 1 base from V and 6 bases from J, with 14 bases in between. This CDR3 has 15 amino acids. Per germline, CDR1 SGHTA and CDR2 FQGTGA. The CDR3 loop reads CASSLIVGGKDTQYF. The DNA for the CDR3 is TGTGCCAGCAGCTTAATTGTGGGGGGCAAGGATACGCAGTATTTT.

The chain couples TRBV18 to TRBJ1-3, with 7 bases matching TRBD1. CDR3 length equals 15 residues. V dropped 2 bases and J dropped 4; count of bases not matched to a gene: 5. CDR1 and CDR2 (germline): KGHSH, LQKENI. The CDR3 DNA is TGTGCCAGCTCACCAAATACAGGGGACGGAAACACCATATATTTT. As protein: CASSPNTGDGNTIYF.

This rearrangement joins TRBV4-3 to TRBJ1-5; no reliable D call. V lost 0 bases, J lost 4 bases, and 10 bases lay in between. The CDR3 runs 15 residues. In germline, CDR1 is LGHNA, CDR2 YSLEER. CDR3 amino acids: CASSQDNGANQPQHF. CDR3 coding DNA: TGCGCCAGCAGCCAAGATAACGGAGCAAATCAGCCCCAGCATTTT.

The chain joins TRBV7-2 to TRBJ2-3; possible D gene TRBD2, 6 bases. This CDR3 is 15 amino acids long. The germline CDR1 and CDR2 sequences are SGHTA and FQGNSA. V was shortened by 0 bases and J by 6 bases, with 13 bases between the two germline ends. CDR3 DNA sequence: TGTGCCAGCAGCTTAGCGCTAGGGGCGGGGGATACGCAGTATTTT. Protein sequence: CASSLALGAGDTQYF.

The genes are TRBV5-1 and TRBJ2-3; TRBD2 matches 14 bases. The V segment lost 9 bases and the J segment 3 bases; nucleotides outside the gene matches: 9. The germline gives CDR1 SGHRS, CDR2 YFSETQ. This CDR3 spans 16 amino acids. The chain's CDR3 is CATHQGLAGATDTQYF. The CDR3 nucleotides read TGCGCCACCCACCAGGGACTAGCGGGAGCGACAGATACGCAGTATTTT.

The chain joins TRBV9 to TRBJ1-6; 8 nucleotides agree with TRBD1. Germline V gives CDR1 SGDLS, CDR2 YYNGEE. There are 16 residues in the CDR3. V shed 0 bases and J 7 bases; nucleotides not matched to a gene: 6. The CDR3 DNA follows: TGTGCCAGCAGCGTAGCCCCCGACAGGGGAAATTCACCCCTCCACTTT. This codes for CASSVAPDRGNSPLHF.

The V gene is TRBV14, the J gene TRBJ2-4, with D uncertain. Trimming took 0 bases from V and 5 from J, leaving 8 bases between them. The CDR3 sequence is 14 residues long. Looked up from germline, CDR1 is SGHDN and CDR2 is FVKESK. The CDR3 DNA sequence: TGTGCCAGCAGCCAAGATTGGCTCCAAAACATTCAGTACTTC. This sequence encodes CASSQDWLQNIQYF.